Shown below are 20 T cell receptor beta chains from a single sample sequenced in a study of glioma-infiltrating T cells. TCR alpha and beta CDR3 regions were amplified from RNA using iRepertoire nested multiplex PCR. One entry per CDR3 protein results from TCRdb running MiXCR on the multiplex PCR reads. The sample lists some 10,000 distinct CDR3 sequences; roughly 53% were seen once. The sample taken for sequencing was glioma tissue, nonneoplastic brain tissue, or PBMCs (not recorded which). The receptor source for this set is a human donor with low-grade glioma or glioblastoma, undergoing nonglioma brain surgery, or in good health (not recorded which).

The sample holds many counts of this clonotype. Since a much larger clone is just one base distant, this may be a read error. The chain recombines TRBV6-2 or TRBV6-3 with TRBJ2-1; D is uncertain. This CDR3 contains 12 residues. CDR1 is MNHEY, CDR2 SVGEGT, per germline. The CDR3 sequence: CASSYSINGQFF. In DNA, the CDR3 is TGTGCCAGCAGTTACTCGATCAATGGGCAGTTCTTC.

This clonotype was seen ten or more times. Given a much more abundant clone one base away, this may be a read error. The V call is TRBV6-1, the J call TRBJ2-2; TRBD1 might be the D (7 bases). Looked up from germline, CDR1 is MNHNS and CDR2 is SASEGT. This CDR3 has 13 residues. The CDR3 region has the DNA TGTGCCAGCACGGAGGGGGCAACCGTGGAGCTGTTTTTT. This gives the protein CASTEGATVELFF.

The rearrangement joins TRBV20-1 to TRBJ2-7, with 9 bases identical to TRBD1. The trim removed 5 bases at V and 7 bases at J, leaving 12 bases unmatched. The CDR3 runs to 14 residues. Germline V gene data show CDR1 as DFQATT and CDR2 as SNEGSKA (reference sequence). The CDR3 reads CSAPPGQGLGEQYF. The DNA for the CDR3 is TGCAGTGCTCCACCGGGACAGGGTCTCGGGGAGCAGTACTTC.

This clonotype was seen at least ten times. A read error may explain this, as a much larger clone is one base away. The chain carries TRBV7-2 and TRBJ1-2; D is ambiguous. This CDR3 has 14 residues. The germline CDR1 and CDR2 sequences are SGHTA and FQGNSA. CDR3 sequence reads: CARSFSWATDGYTF. Here the CDR3 DNA reads TGTGCCCGCAGCTTTAGTTGGGCTACGGATGGCTACACCTTC.

The CDR3 sequence is CASSTLDFPSAQYF. The CDR3 DNA follows: TGCGCCAGCAGCACCCTGGACTTTCCCTCTGCCCAGTACTTC. The V call is TRBV4-3, the J call TRBJ2-5; D perhaps matches TRBD2 (5 bases). The V gene lost 5 bases and the J gene lost 9 bases, with 19 bases spanning the gap. The V gene's germline CDR1 is LGHNA and CDR2 YSLEER. The CDR3 consists of 14 residues.

To note about this clonotype: This could be a read error, since a much larger clone is one nucleotide away. The V call is TRBV7-9, the J call TRBJ2-2; D not certain. The length of the CDR3 is 12 residues. The germline V gene encodes CDR1 SEHNR and CDR2 FQNEAQ (reference sequence). DNA for the CDR3: TGTGCCCGCAGCGTGTATACCGGGGAGCTGTTTTTT. This codes for CARSVYTGELFF.

This clonotype was observed at least ten times. This chain links TRBV25-1 with TRBJ2-1; D perhaps matches TRBD2 (5 bases). Trimming shortened V by 1 base and J by 3 bases, and 13 bases separated the two germline ends. This CDR3 is built from 16 residues. CDR1 is MGHDK and CDR2 is SYGVNS in the germline V gene. CDR3 in DNA: TGTGCCAGCAGTGAATTAGGTCTAGAGGGCTACAATGAGCAGTTCTTC. It specifies CASSELGLEGYNEQFF.

This clonotype was recorded at least ten times. A much larger clonotype is one base distant, so this may be a read error. This chain joins TRBV3-1 and TRBJ1-1; tentatively, D is TRBD1 (6 bases). The CDR3 consists of 15 residues. Germline CDR1 LGHDT, CDR2 YNNKEL (reference sequence). CDR3 DNA sequence: TGTGCCATCAGCCAATGGGTGAAAGGGGGCACTGAAGCTTTCTTT. It is translated as CAISQWVKGGTEAFF.

By sample share, this clonotype is medium-sized. The chain combines TRBV20-1 with TRBJ2-7; 8 positions match TRBD2. From germline, CDR1 is DFQATT and CDR2 SNEGSKA (reference sequence). This CDR3 region has 14 residues. V was pared by 5 bases and J by 5 bases, with 11 bases of the junction left unmatched. CDR3 in DNA: TGCAGTGCTTCAGCGGGAGTCCTCTTCCACGAGCAGTACTTC. Its protein is CSASAGVLFHEQYF.

The chain has TRBV30 and TRBJ2-1; 8 positions match TRBD2. The J segment lost 5 bases and the V segment lost 2 bases, leaving 8 bases of the junction unmatched. CDR1 is GTSNPN and CDR2 is SVGIG in the germline V gene (reference sequence). The CDR3 totals 15 residues. CDR3 loop: CAWSPSGSSDNEQFF. CDR3 nucleotide sequence: TGTGCCTGGAGTCCGAGCGGGAGCAGCGACAATGAGCAGTTCTTC.

By share, this clonotype ranks as medium-sized (0.01 to 0.1%). The chain joins TRBV14 to TRBJ2-1; 7 bases match TRBD2. Losses at the gene ends were 0 bases for V and 10 bases for J; bases not matched to a gene: 12. Germline CDR1 reads SGHDN; CDR2 reads FVKESK. This CDR3 is built from 16 residues. CDR3 in amino acids: CASSQDTLAAGGEQFF. Here the CDR3 DNA reads TGTGCCAGCAGCCAAGATACCCTAGCGGCAGGAGGAGAGCAGTTCTTC.

As concerns this clonotype: One junction end does not reproduce the germline sequence, and a read error may be involved. The chain is built from TRBV3-1 and TRBJ2-5; no firm D call. This CDR3 is 13 amino acids long. The germline V gene has CDR1 LGHDT and CDR2 YNNKEL (reference sequence). For the CDR3, the DNA is TGTGCCATCAGCCAAAATCGCCAAGAGACCCAGTACTTC. Protein sequence: CAISQNRQETQYF.

Relative to its sample, this clonotype is medium-sized (0.01 to 0.1%). The V gene is TRBV20-1, the J gene TRBJ2-1; D gene unclear. Trimming stripped 4 bases from V and 0 bases from J, with 13 bases between. Germline assignment: CDR1 DFQATT and CDR2 SNEGSKA (reference sequence). The CDR3 totals 15 residues. CDR3 sequence reads: CSAMPVISSYNEQFF. DNA for the CDR3: TGCAGTGCTATGCCAGTAATTAGCTCCTACAATGAGCAGTTCTTC.

V is TRBV7-3 and J is TRBJ2-1, with a tentative D call TRBD2 (6 bases). The germline V gene encodes CDR1 SGHTA and CDR2 FQGTGA. CDR3 length: 16 amino acids. With 4 bases removed from V and 0 bases from J, the gap between germline ends came to 13 bases. The CDR3 region has the DNA TGTGCCAGCAGCTCTGGGCGGGGAGGCTCCTACAATGAGCAGTTCTTC. Residues: CASSSGRGGSYNEQFF.

By sample fraction, this clonotype is medium-sized. The rearrangement uses TRBV28 and TRBJ2-7; D assignment may be TRBD1 or TRBD2 (5 bases each). Looked up from germline, CDR1 is MDHEN and CDR2 is SYDVKM. The CDR3 sequence is 14 residues long. V lost 5 bases to trimming and J lost 4 bases, with 15 bases between them. The CDR3 here is CASSKRGRTYEQYF. Here the CDR3 DNA reads TGTGCCAGCAGTAAACGGGGACGGACTTACGAGCAGTACTTC.

This clonotype has a count of ten or more. The junction differs from germline at one of its ends, possibly a read error. The genes are TRBV18 and TRBJ2-5; TRBD1 might be the D (5 bases). This CDR3 region has 15 residues. CDR1 is KGHSH and CDR2 is LQKENI in the germline V gene. CDR3 nucleotides: TGTGCCAGCTCACCACCGGCAGGGCACGAAGAGGCCCAGTACTTC. Amino acids: CASSPPAGHEEAQYF. The full variable domain, completed using reference TRBV18 and TRBJ2-5, is NAGVMQNPRHLVRRRGQEARLRCSPMKGHSHVYWYRQLPEEGLKFMVYLQKENIIDESGMPKERFSAEFPKEGPSILRIQQVVRGDSAAYFCASSPPAGHEEAQYFGPGTRLLVL.

A word on this clonotype: A junction boundary mismatches the germline segment, possibly from a read error. J is TRBJ1-2 and V is TRBV19; tentative D call: TRBD1 (6 bases). The germline V gene encodes CDR1 LNHDA and CDR2 SQIVND (reference sequence). The CDR3 contains 13 residues. This chain's CDR3 is CATSFEQGERYTF. Here the CDR3 DNA reads TGTGCCACTAGTTTCGAACAGGGAGAGCGCTACACCTTC. Full variable domain (missing parts from reference TRBV19 and TRBJ1-2): DGGITQSPKYLFRKEGQNVTLSCEQNLNHDAMYWYRQDPGQGLRLIYYSQIVNDFQKGDIAEGYSVSREKKESFPLTVTSAQKNPTAFYLCATSFEQGERYTFGSGTRLTVV.

This clonotype showed up many times. A read error is possible here, since a much larger clone lies one base away. V is TRBV19 and J is TRBJ2-1, with D possibly matching TRBD2 (6 bases). CDR3 length: 17 residues. The germline CDR1 and CDR2 sequences are LNHDA and SQIVND (reference sequence). Trimming took off 5 bases at V and 2 bases at J, with 19 bases between the two ends. As DNA, the CDR3 is TGTGCCAGTAGTCATCTCGGGGATAGCGGCACCTACAATGAGCAGTTCTTC. Its translation: CASSHLGDSGTYNEQFF.

By share, this clonotype counts as large (0.1 to 1%). The chain employs TRBV28 and TRBJ1-2; the D gene is possibly TRBD1 (5 bases). Trimming pared 8 bases from V and 5 bases from J, leaving 18 bases between. Germline lookup yields CDR1 MDHEN and CDR2 SYDVKM. The CDR3 spans 14 residues. The CDR3 here is CASLLGGDVYGYTF. The CDR3 bases are TGTGCCAGCCTCTTAGGCGGGGACGTATATGGCTACACCTTC.

At least ten counts were recorded for this clonotype. V usage is TRBV29-1 and J usage is TRBJ2-7; TRBD1 is a possible D gene (6 bases). CDR1 and CDR2 (germline): SQVTM, ANQGSEA. V lost 4 bases, J lost 5 bases, and 18 bases lay in between. This CDR3 contains 14 residues. Here the CDR3 DNA reads TGCAGCGTTGTTCGTACTGGCTACAGGGACGAGCAGTACTTC. It is translated as CSVVRTGYRDEQYF.